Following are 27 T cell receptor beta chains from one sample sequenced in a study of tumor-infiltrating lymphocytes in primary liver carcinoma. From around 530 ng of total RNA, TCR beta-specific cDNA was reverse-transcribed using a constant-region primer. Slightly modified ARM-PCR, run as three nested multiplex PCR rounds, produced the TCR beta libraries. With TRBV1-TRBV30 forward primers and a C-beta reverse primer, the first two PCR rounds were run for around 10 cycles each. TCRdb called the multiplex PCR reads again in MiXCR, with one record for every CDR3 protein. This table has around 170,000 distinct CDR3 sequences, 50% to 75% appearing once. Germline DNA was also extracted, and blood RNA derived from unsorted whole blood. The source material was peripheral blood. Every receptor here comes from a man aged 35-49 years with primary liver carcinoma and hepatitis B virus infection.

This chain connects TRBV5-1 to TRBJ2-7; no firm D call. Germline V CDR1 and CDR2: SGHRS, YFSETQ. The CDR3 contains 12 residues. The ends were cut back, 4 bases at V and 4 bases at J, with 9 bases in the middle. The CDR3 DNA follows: TGCGCCAGCAGCGGCTACAGATACGAGCAGTACTTC. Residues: CASSGYRYEQYF.

The CDR3 region has the DNA TGTGCCAGCAGTTATTTGGGGAGGGCCCTCACAGATACGCAGTATTTT. Its protein is CASSYLGRALTDTQYF. V is TRBV6-6 and J is TRBJ2-3; 7 bases line up with TRBD2. V shed 3 bases, J shed 2 bases, and the junction held 8 bases outside the gene matches. The germline CDR1 and CDR2 sequences are MNHNY and SVGAGI (reference sequence). The CDR3 has 16 residues.

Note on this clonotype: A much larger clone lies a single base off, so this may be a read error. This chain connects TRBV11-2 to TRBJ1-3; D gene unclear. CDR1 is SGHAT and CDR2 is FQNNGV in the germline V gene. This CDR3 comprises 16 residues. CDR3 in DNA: TGTTCCAGCAGCGACGGTGGGGTGCTGTCTGGAAACACCATATATTTT. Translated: CSSSDGGVLSGNTIYF.

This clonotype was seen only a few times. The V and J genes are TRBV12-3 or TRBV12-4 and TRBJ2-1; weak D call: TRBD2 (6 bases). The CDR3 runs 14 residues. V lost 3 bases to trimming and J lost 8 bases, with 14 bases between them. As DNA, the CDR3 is TGTGCCAGCAGTTTTAGCGGACCATTCGATGAGCAGTTCTTC. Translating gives CASSFSGPFDEQFF.

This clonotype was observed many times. This CDR3 reads CASSRPEGSSYNEQFF. For the CDR3, the DNA is TGTGCCAGCAGCCGACCCGAGGGTAGCTCCTACAATGAGCAGTTCTTC. The chain couples TRBV11-2 to TRBJ2-1; TRBD2 is a possible D gene (5 bases). CDR1 is SGHAT, CDR2 FQNNGV, per germline. V was cut by 5 bases and J by 0 bases, with 14 bases left in between. The CDR3 has 16 residues.

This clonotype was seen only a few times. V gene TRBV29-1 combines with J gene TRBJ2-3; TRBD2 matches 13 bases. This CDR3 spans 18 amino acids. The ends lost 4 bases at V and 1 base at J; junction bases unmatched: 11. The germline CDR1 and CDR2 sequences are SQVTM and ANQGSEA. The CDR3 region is CSVVETSGRNGGTDTQYF. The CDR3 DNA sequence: TGCAGCGTTGTTGAGACTAGCGGGAGGAATGGTGGCACAGATACGCAGTATTTT.

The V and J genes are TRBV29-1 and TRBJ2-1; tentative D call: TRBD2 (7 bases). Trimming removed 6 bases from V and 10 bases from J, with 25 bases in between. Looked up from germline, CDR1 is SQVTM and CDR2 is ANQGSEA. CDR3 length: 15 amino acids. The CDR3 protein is CSVRVTSSLGGEQFF. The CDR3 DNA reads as TGCAGCGTCCGGGTGACTAGCAGTTTGGGGGGCGAGCAGTTCTTC.

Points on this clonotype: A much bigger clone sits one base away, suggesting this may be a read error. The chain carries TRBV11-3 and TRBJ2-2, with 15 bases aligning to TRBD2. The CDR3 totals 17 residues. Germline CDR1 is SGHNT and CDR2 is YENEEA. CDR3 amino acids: CAGSFGTSGRYTGELFF. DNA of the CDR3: TGTGCCGGCAGCTTTGGGACTAGCGGGAGGTACACCGGGGAGCTGTTTTTT.

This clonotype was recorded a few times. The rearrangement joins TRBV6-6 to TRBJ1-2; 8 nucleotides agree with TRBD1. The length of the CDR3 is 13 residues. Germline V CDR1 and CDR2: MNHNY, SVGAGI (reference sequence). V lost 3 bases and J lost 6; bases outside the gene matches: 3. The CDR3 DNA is TGTGCCAGCAGTTATCAGGGACAGGATGGCTACACCTTC. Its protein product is CASSYQGQDGYTF.

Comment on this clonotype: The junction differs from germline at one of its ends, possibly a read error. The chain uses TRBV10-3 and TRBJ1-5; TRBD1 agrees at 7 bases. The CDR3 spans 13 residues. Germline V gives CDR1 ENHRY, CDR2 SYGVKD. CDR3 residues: CAISKGADQAQHF. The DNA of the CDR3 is TGTGCCATCAGCAAGGGGGCAGATCAGGCCCAGCATTTT.

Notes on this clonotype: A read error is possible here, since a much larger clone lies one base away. The CDR3 sequence is CAGSSRLGDEKLFF. CDR3 sequence (DNA): TGTGCCGGCAGCTCCCGGTTAGGAGATGAAAAACTGTTTTTT. The V and J genes are TRBV11-2 and TRBJ1-4, with D unclear. Germline V lookup: CDR1 SGHAT, CDR2 FQNNGV. The CDR3 extends over 14 amino acids.

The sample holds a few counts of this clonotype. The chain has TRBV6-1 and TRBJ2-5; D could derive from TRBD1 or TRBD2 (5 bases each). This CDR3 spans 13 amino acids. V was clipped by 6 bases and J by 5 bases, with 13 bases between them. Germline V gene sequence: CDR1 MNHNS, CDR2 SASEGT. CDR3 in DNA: TGTGCCAGCAGAGAGGGGAGCCCGGAGACCCAGTACTTC. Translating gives CASREGSPETQYF.

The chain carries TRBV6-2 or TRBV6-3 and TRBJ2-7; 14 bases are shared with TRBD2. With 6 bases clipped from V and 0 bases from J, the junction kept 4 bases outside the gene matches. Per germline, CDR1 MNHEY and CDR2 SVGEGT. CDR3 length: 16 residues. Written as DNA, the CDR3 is TGTGCCAGCAGGGGACTAGCGGGAGAGGACTCCTACGAGCAGTACTTC. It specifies CASRGLAGEDSYEQYF.

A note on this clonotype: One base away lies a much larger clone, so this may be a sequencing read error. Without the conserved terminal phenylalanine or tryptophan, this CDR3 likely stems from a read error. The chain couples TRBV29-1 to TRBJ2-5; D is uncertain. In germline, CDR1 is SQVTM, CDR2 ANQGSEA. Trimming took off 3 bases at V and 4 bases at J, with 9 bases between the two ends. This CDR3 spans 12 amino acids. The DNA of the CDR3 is TGCAGCGTTGAGCTGACTCGAGAGACCCAGTACCTC. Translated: CSVELTRETQYL.

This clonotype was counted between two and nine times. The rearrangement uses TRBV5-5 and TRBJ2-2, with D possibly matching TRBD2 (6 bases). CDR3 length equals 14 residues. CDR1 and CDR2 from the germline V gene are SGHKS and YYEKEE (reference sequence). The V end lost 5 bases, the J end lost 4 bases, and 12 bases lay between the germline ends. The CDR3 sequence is CASSREPITGELFF. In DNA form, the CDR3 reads TGTGCCAGCAGTCGGGAGCCTATCACCGGGGAGCTGTTTTTT.

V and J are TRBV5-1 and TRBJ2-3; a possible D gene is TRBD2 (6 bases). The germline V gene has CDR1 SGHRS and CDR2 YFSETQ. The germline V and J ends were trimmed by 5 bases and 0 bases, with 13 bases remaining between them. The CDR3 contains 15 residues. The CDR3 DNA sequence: TGCGCCAGCAGATGGAGGGCCGATAGCACAGATACGCAGTATTTT. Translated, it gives CASRWRADSTDTQYF. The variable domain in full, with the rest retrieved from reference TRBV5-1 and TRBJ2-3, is KAGVTQTPRYLIKTRGQQVTLSCSPISGHRSVSWYQQTPGQGLQFLFEYFSETQRNKGNFPGRFSGRQFSNSRSEMNVSTLELGDSALYLCASRWRADSTDTQYFGPGTRLTVL.

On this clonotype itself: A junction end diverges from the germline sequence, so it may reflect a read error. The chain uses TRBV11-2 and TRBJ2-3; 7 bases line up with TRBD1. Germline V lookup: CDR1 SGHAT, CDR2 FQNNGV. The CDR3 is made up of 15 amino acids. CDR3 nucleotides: TGTGCCAGCAGTTTAGGGGGCTGGGGCACAGATACGCAGTATTTT. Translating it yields CASSLGGWGTDTQYF.

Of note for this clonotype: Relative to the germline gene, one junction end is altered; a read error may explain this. CDR3 DNA sequence: TGTGCTAGCAGCCCCGGGAGCCGAGATACGCAGTATTTT. It is translated as CASSPGSRDTQYF. The chain carries TRBV4-2 and TRBJ2-3; weak D call: TRBD2 (6 bases). The length of the CDR3 is 13 residues. CDR1 is LGHNA, CDR2 YNFKEQ, per germline.

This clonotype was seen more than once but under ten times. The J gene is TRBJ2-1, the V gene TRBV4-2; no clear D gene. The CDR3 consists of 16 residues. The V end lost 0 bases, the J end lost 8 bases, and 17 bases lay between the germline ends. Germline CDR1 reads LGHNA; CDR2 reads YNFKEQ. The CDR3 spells CASSQDPVGVEDEQFF. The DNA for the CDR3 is TGTGCCAGCAGCCAAGACCCCGTTGGTGTTGAGGATGAGCAGTTCTTC.

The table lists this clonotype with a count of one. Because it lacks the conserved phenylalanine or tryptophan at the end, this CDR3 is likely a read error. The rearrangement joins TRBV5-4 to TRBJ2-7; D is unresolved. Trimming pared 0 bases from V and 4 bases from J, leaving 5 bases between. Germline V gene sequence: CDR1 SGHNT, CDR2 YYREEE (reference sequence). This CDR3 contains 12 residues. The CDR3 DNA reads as TGTGCCAGCAGCTTGGGTCATTACGAGCAGTACTCC. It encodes CASSLGHYEQYS.

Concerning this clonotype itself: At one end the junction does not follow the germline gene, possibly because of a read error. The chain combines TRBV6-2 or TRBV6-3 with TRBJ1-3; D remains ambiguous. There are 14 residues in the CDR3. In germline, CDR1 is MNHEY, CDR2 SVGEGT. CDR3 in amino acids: CAISDSDSGSTIYF. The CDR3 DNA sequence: TGTGCCATCTCTGATTCCGACTCTGGAAGCACCATATATTTT.

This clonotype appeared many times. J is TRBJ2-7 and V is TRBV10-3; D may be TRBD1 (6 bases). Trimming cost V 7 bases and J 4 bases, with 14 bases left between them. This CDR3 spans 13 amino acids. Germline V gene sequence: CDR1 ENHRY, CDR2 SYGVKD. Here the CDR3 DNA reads TGTGCCATCATGAGGACAGAATCTTACGAGCAGTACTTC. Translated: CAIMRTESYEQYF.

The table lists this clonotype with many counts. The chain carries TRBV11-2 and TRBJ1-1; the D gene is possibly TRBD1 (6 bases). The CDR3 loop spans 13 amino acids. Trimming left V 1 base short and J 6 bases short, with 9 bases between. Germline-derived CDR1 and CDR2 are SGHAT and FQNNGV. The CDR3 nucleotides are TGTGCCAGCAGCTTAGGGGGGACATCTGAAGCTTTCTTT. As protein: CASSLGGTSEAFF. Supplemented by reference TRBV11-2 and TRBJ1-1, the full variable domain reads EAGVAQSPRYKIIEKRQSVAFWCNPISGHATLYWYQQILGQGPKLLIQFQNNGVVDDSQLPKDRFSAERLKGVDSTLKIQPAKLEDSAVYLCASSLGGTSEAFFGQGTRLTVV.

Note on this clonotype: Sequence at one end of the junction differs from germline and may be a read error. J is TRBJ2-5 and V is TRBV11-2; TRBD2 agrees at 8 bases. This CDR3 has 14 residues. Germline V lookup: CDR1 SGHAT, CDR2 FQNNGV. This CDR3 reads CASSFSGGQEAQYF. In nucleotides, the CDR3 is TGTGCCAGCAGCTTCAGCGGGGGACAAGAGGCCCAGTACTTC.

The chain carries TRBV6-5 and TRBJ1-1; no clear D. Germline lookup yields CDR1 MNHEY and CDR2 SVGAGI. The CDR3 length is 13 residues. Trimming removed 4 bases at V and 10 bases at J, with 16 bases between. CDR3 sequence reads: CASSSRPEARAFF. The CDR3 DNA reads TGTGCCAGCAGTTCACGGCCCGAGGCGCGAGCTTTCTTT.

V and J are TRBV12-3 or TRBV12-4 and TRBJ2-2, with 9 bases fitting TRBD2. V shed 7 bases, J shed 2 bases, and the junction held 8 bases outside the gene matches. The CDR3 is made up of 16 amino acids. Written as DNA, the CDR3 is TGTGCCAGCAACCTGACTAGCGGAGGCAACACCGGGGAGCTGTTTTTT. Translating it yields CASNLTSGGNTGELFF.

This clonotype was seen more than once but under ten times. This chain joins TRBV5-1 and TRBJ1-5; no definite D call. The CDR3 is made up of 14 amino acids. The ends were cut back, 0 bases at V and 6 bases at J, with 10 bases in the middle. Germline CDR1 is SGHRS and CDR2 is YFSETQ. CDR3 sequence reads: CASSLEDPGQPQHF. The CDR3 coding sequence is TGCGCCAGCAGCTTGGAGGACCCTGGTCAGCCCCAGCATTTT.